This T cell receptor (beta chain) appears in the sequencing data of a study of blood T cell repertoires in COVID-19. Per the original data handling: Amplifying reference gene primers gave estimates of nucleated cell counts. Profiling relied on immunoSEQ multiplex PCR, and the TCRdb table lists in-frame clones only, not all of them. Clonal size and the V and J genes are those of that table, whereas D and trimming came from the DNA. The sample yields approximately 240,000 clones, 70% to 85% seen once. Germline CDR1 reads LNHDA; CDR2 reads SQIVND (reference sequence). This CDR3 is 16 amino acids long. Trimming took 6 bases from V and 3 from J; bases not matched to a gene: 12. In assigning cohorts, the study relied on participant-reported clinical history.

The clonotype was recovered from a woman aged 40 to 55 with acute COVID-19. The rearrangement joins TRBV19 to TRBJ1-1; 8 bases map to TRBD1. Sequencing used PBMCs or T cells enriched from blood (not recorded which). The CDR3 DNA reads TGTGCCAGTAGACTAGGGACAGGCTGGGCGCACACTGAAGCTTTCTTT. This encodes CASRLGTGWAHTEAFF.